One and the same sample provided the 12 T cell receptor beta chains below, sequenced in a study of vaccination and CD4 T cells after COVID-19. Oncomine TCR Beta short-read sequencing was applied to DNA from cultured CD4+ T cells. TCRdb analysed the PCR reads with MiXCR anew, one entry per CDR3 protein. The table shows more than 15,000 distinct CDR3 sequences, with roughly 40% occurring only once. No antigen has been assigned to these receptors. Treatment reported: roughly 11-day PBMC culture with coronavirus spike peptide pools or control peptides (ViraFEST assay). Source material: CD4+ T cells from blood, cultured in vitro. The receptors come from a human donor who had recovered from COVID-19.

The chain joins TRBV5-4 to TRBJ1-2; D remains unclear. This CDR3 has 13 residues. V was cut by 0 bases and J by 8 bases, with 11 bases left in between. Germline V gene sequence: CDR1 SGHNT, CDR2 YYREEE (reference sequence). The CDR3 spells CASSLAGVKGYTF. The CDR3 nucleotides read TGTGCCAGCAGCTTGGCCGGGGTTAAAGGCTACACCTTC.

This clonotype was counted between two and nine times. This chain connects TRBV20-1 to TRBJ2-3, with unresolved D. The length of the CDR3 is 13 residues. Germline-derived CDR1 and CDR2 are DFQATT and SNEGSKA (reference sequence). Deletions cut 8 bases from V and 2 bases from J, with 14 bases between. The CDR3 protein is CSPPGLFTDTQYF. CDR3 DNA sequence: TGCAGTCCCCCGGGTCTATTCACAGATACGCAGTATTTT.

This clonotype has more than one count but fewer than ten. CDR3 sequence (DNA): TGTGCCAGCAGTTACTCACAGTCTGGAAACACCATATATTTT. The encoded protein is CASSYSQSGNTIYF. The V and J genes are TRBV6-5 and TRBJ1-3; D uncertain. Germline-derived CDR1 and CDR2 are MNHEY and SVGAGI. The germline V and J ends were trimmed by 0 bases and 1 base, with 4 bases remaining between them. The CDR3 has 14 amino acids.

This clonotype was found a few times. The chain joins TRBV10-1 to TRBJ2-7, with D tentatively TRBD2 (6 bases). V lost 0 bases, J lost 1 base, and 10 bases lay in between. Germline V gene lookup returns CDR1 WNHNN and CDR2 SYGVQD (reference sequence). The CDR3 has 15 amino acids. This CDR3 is CASSESMEGSYEQYF. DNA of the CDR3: TGCGCCAGCAGTGAGTCGATGGAGGGGTCCTACGAGCAGTACTTC.

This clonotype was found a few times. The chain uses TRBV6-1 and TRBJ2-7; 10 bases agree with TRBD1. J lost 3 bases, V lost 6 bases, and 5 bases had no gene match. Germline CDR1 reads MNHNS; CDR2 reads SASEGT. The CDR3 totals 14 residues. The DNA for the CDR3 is TGTGCCAGCAGAGAGACAGGGGGCTTCTACGAGCAGTACTTC. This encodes CASRETGGFYEQYF.

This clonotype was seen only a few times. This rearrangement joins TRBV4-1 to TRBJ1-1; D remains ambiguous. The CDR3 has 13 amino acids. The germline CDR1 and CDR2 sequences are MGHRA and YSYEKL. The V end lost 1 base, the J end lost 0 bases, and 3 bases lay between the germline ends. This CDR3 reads CASSQGVNTEAFF. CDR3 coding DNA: TGCGCCAGCAGCCAAGGAGTGAACACTGAAGCTTTCTTT.

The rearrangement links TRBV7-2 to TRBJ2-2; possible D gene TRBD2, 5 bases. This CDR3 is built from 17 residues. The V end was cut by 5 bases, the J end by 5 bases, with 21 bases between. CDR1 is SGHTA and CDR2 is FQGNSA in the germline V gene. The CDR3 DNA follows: TGTGCCAGCAGCAAAGACCGAGGCGGGTCTCGAACCGGGGAGCTGTTTTTT. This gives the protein CASSKDRGGSRTGELFF.

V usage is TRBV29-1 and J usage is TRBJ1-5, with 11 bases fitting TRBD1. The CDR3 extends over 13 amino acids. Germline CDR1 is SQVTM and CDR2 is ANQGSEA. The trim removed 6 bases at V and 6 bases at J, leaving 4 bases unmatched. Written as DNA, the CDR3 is TGCAGCGTCCTGGGACAGGGGGGTCAGCCCCAGCATTTT. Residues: CSVLGQGGQPQHF.

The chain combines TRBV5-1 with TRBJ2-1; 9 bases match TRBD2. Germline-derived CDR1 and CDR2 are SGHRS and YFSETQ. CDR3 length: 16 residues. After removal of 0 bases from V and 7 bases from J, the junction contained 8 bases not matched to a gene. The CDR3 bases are TGCGCCAGCAGCTTGGGGTCTAGCGGGATTGAGAATGAGCAGTTCTTC. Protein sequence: CASSLGSSGIENEQFF.

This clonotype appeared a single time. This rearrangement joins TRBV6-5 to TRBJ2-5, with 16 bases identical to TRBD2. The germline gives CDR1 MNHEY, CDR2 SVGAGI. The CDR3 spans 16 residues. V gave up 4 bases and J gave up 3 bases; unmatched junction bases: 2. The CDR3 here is CASSSGTSGREETQYF. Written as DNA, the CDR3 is TGTGCCAGCAGTTCCGGGACTAGCGGGAGGGAAGAGACCCAGTACTTC.

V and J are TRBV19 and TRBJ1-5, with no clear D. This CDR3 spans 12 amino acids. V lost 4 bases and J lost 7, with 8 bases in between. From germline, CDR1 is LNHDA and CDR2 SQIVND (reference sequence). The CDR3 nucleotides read TGTGCCAGTAGTAAAGGCAGGCAGCCCCAGCATTTT. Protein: CASSKGRQPQHF. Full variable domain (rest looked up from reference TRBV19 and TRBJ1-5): DGGITQSPKYLFRKEGQNVTLSCEQNLNHDAMYWYRQDPGQGLRLIYYSQIVNDFQKGDIAEGYSVSREKKESFPLTVTSAQKNPTAFYLCASSKGRQPQHFGDGTRLSIL.

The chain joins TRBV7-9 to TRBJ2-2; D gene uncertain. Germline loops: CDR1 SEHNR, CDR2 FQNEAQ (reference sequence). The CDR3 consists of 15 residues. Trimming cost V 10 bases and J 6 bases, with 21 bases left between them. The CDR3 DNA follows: TGTGCCACCGGTTCCCAGTATTCTGGGTCCGGGGAGCTGTTTTTT. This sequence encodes CATGSQYSGSGELFF.